The source of this TCR beta chain is a study of tumor-infiltrating lymphocytes in primary liver carcinoma. The CDR3 is 20 amino acids. Germline loops: CDR1 MNHEY, CDR2 SVGAGI. The V gene end was trimmed by 0 bases and the J gene end by 3 bases; junction bases not matched to a gene: 16. Making TCR beta cDNA involved around 500 ng total RNA and a constant-region primer. Nested multiplex PCR, run for three rounds with slightly modified ARM-PCR, yielded TCR beta libraries. The study ran its first two PCR rounds for nine to eleven cycles each, using TRBV1-TRBV30 forward primers and a C-beta reverse primer. Using its own MiXCR run on the multiplex PCR reads, TCRdb lists one record per CDR3 protein. This table has about 350,000 distinct CDR3 sequences, less than 75% appearing once. RNA isolated from unsorted whole blood supplied the blood RNA, with germline DNA also extracted. Note on this clonotype: This may be a read error, as it is one base from a much larger clone.

Sequenced: peripheral blood. The chain recombines TRBV6-5 with TRBJ2-1; the match to TRBD2 covers 8 bases. The receptor was isolated from a man aged 40-49 years with primary liver carcinoma and hepatitis B virus infection. The CDR3 sequence is CASSYSTEPGLREDYNEQFF. CDR3 coding DNA: TGTGCCAGCAGTTACTCGACCGAACCTGGTTTGCGGGAGGACTACAATGAGCAGTTCTTC.